The T cell receptor (beta chain) described here comes from a study of CD8+CD57+ T cells in acquired aplastic anemia. Regarding the study as a whole: Around 30 sequences, all CD8+ CDR3, were shared between patients and controls.

Remarks on this clonotype: Its specificity is unknown.

Per the germline V gene, CDR1 is SNHLY and CDR2 is FYNNEI. The CDR3 totals 18 residues. The junction had 4 bases not matched to a gene; V was cut back by 3 bases and J by 0 bases. Both TCR beta VDJ combination and CDR3 sequence profiling were carried out. Genomic DNA was the template for this profiling. TCRdb passed the reads through MiXCR, listing each CDR3 protein once. Seen here are about 160,000 distinct CDR3 sequences, 35% to 55% observed once, and the top ten hold 0.9% to 1.2%. The V call is TRBV2, the J call TRBJ2-6; 11 bases align to TRBD2. The source of this sequence is a human donor in good health. Sequenced sample: sorted CD4+, CD8+, or CD8+CD57+ T cells (not recorded which) from PBMCs. The CDR3 DNA sequence: TGTGCCAGCAGTGAGACTAGCGGGGCTTTCTCTGGGGCCAACGTCCTGACTTTC. It encodes CASSETSGAFSGANVLTF.